The entry below gives a single TCR beta chain sequence along with its context. It may be a read error: a sequence one base away is much more abundant. TCRbeta libraries were built with three rounds of nested PCR, modified from ARM-PCR. One entry per CDR3 protein, called by TCRdb with MiXCR from the multiplex PCR reads. Of about 68,000 distinct CDR3 sequences listed, approximately 63% are singletons. The template was RNA from unsorted bulk tissue. V trimming: 1 base; J trimming: 4 bases; junction bases outside the gene matches: 5. This CDR3 is built from 15 residues. The germline CDR1 and CDR2 sequences are SGHDN and FVKESK. The sample belongs to a study of tumor and adjacent non-tumor tissue in lung cancer. Turning to the study itself: There were approximately twelve adenocarcinoma, a couple of squamous cell carcinoma and 1 small cell lung cancer cases. Stage I to III disease affected 10 men and about 5 women aged about 30 to 85.

This clonotype was obtained from a man aged 50 to 60 with non-small cell lung cancer. This chain links TRBV14 with TRBJ2-3; 7 bases fit TRBD1. Sequences were obtained from lung tumor tissue. The DNA for the CDR3 is TGTGCCAGCAGCCAAGGGGGACAGAACGCAGATACGCAGTATTTT. Residues: CASSQGGQNADTQYF.